This is a list of T cell receptor beta chains from one sample in a study of shared clonotypes between healthy human individuals. TCRdb's copy holds only in-frame clones and misses some; the assay was immunoSEQ multiplex PCR. This table holds 1 million to 1.3 million clones, approximately 78% found once. Sequencing was performed on memory CD4+ T cells from PBMCs. The receptors shown here come from a man between 18 and 35 years old in good health. Some clones in this sample may be carry-over from other donors' samples. Each CDR3 is given with its conserved first and last residue. Fields, in order: clone size, V gene, J gene, D gene, CDR3 protein, CDR3 DNA. A D gene is named only where the DNA matches it firmly. Clone size appears in some rows only: once, few, many, or a class for an expanded clone.

clone_size: NA
v_call: TRBV10-3
j_call: TRBJ1-1
d_call: TRBD1
cdr3_aa: CAISDAGQGRPEAFF
cdr3_nt: TGTGCCATCAGTGACGCGGGACAGGGGCGACCTGAAGCTTTCTTT

clone_size: once
v_call: TRBV27
j_call: TRBJ1-3
d_call: NA
cdr3_aa: CASSSGQLVRGNTIYF
cdr3_nt: TGTGCCAGCAGTTCGGGCCAGTTGGTACGAGGAAACACCATATATTTT

clone_size: NA
v_call: TRBV27
j_call: TRBJ2-1
d_call: TRBD2
cdr3_aa: CASSLSSGRVSEQFF
cdr3_nt: TGTGCCAGCAGTTTATCTAGCGGGAGGGTGAGTGAGCAGTTCTTC

clone_size: NA
v_call: TRBV18
j_call: TRBJ1-4
d_call: TRBD1
cdr3_aa: CASSPPGQGFEKLFF
cdr3_nt: TGTGCCAGCTCACCACCGGGACAGGGCTTTGAAAAACTGTTTTTT

clone_size: NA
v_call: TRBV5-1
j_call: TRBJ1-3
d_call: NA
cdr3_aa: CASMTDPISGNTIYF
cdr3_nt: TGCGCCAGTATGACGGACCCTATCTCTGGAAACACCATATATTTT

clone_size: NA
v_call: TRBV6-5
j_call: TRBJ1-2
d_call: TRBD1
cdr3_aa: CASTSRTGNYGYTF
cdr3_nt: TGTGCCAGCACCTCAAGGACAGGGAACTATGGCTACACCTTC

clone_size: once
v_call: TRBV5-4
j_call: TRBJ2-7
d_call: TRBD2
cdr3_aa: CASSFPGTSGAYEQYF
cdr3_nt: TGTGCCAGCAGCTTCCCCGGGACTAGCGGTGCCTACGAGCAGTACTTC

clone_size: few
v_call: TRBV18
j_call: TRBJ1-5
d_call: TRBD1
cdr3_aa: CASSPSRGQQPQHF
cdr3_nt: TGTGCCAGCTCACCTTCCAGGGGGCAACAGCCCCAGCATTTT

clone_size: NA
v_call: TRBV2
j_call: TRBJ1-4
d_call: NA
cdr3_aa: CASSEGWTDNEKLFF
cdr3_nt: TGTGCCAGCAGTGAGGGCTGGACAGACAATGAAAAACTGTTTTTT

clone_size: NA
v_call: TRBV28
j_call: TRBJ2-1
d_call: NA
cdr3_aa: CASADFHNEQFF
cdr3_nt: TGTGCCAGCGCCGACTTCCACAATGAGCAGTTCTTC

clone_size: NA
v_call: TRBV5-4
j_call: TRBJ2-7
d_call: NA
cdr3_aa: CASSLGQNSAYEQYF
cdr3_nt: TGTGCCAGCAGCCTAGGACAGAATTCCGCCTACGAGCAGTACTTC

clone_size: NA
v_call: TRBV2
j_call: TRBJ2-1
d_call: NA
cdr3_aa: CATQTGSNTGVNEQFF
cdr3_nt: TGTGCCACACAAACCGGGAGCAACACCGGTGTAAATGAGCAGTTCTTC

clone_size: NA
v_call: TRBV2
j_call: TRBJ1-5
d_call: TRBD1
cdr3_aa: CASSRAQGGGQPQHF
cdr3_nt: TGTGCCAGCAGTCGGGCACAGGGGGGAGGTCAGCCCCAGCATTTT

clone_size: NA
v_call: TRBV7-9
j_call: TRBJ1-2
d_call: NA
cdr3_aa: CASSLGGEDYGYTF
cdr3_nt: TGTGCCAGCAGCCTAGGCGGGGAGGACTATGGCTACACCTTC

clone_size: NA
v_call: TRBV27
j_call: TRBJ1-4
d_call: NA
cdr3_aa: CASSSLKLALGYTPNEKLFF
cdr3_nt: TGTGCCAGCAGTTCCCTTAAATTAGCCCTAGGATATACGCCTAATGAAAAACTGTTTTTT

clone_size: NA
v_call: TRBV7-3
j_call: TRBJ2-1
d_call: NA
cdr3_aa: CASSWDGTYNEQFF
cdr3_nt: TGTGCCAGCAGTTGGGACGGGACATACAATGAGCAGTTCTTC

clone_size: NA
v_call: TRBV7-8
j_call: TRBJ2-3
d_call: NA
cdr3_aa: CASSGLQRGRGTDTQYF
cdr3_nt: TGTGCCAGCAGCGGCCTTCAACGGGGAAGGGGCACAGATACGCAGTATTTT

clone_size: NA
v_call: TRBV25-1
j_call: TRBJ1-1
d_call: NA
cdr3_aa: CASGRGGNTEAFF
cdr3_nt: TGTGCCAGCGGGCGAGGGGGGAACACTGAAGCTTTCTTT

clone_size: NA
v_call: TRBV10-2
j_call: TRBJ2-7
d_call: NA
cdr3_aa: CASRQGYEQYF
cdr3_nt: TGCGCCAGCAGACAGGGCTACGAGCAGTACTTC

clone_size: NA
v_call: TRBV7-9
j_call: TRBJ2-3
d_call: TRBD1
cdr3_aa: CASRRGQATDTQYF
cdr3_nt: TGTGCCAGCAGGAGGGGACAGGCCACAGATACGCAGTATTTT

clone_size: few
v_call: TRBV30
j_call: TRBJ2-7
d_call: NA
cdr3_aa: CAWSMAYEQYF
cdr3_nt: TGTGCCTGGAGCATGGCCTACGAGCAGTACTTC

clone_size: NA
v_call: TRBV27
j_call: TRBJ1-4
d_call: TRBD1
cdr3_aa: CASSFTTGGNEKLFF
cdr3_nt: TGTGCCAGCAGTTTCACGACAGGGGGTAATGAAAAACTGTTTTTT

clone_size: NA
v_call: TRBV7-3
j_call: TRBJ2-3
d_call: NA
cdr3_aa: CASSLRLGAPDTQYF
cdr3_nt: TGTGCCAGCAGCTTAAGGCTGGGGGCCCCAGATACGCAGTATTTT

clone_size: NA
v_call: TRBV11-2
j_call: TRBJ2-1
d_call: TRBD2
cdr3_aa: CASSPRLAGLYNEQFF
cdr3_nt: TGTGCCAGCAGCCCCCGGCTAGCGGGACTCTACAATGAGCAGTTCTTC

clone_size: NA
v_call: TRBV7-6
j_call: TRBJ1-2
d_call: NA
cdr3_aa: CASSLDRGQTYGYTF
cdr3_nt: TGTGCCAGCAGCTTAGATCGAGGACAGACCTATGGCTACACCTTC

clone_size: NA
v_call: TRBV10-3
j_call: TRBJ2-3
d_call: TRBD1
cdr3_aa: CAIRGAGTGGYTDTQYF
cdr3_nt: TGTGCCATCAGGGGAGCCGGGACAGGGGGCTACACAGATACGCAGTATTTT

clone_size: NA
v_call: TRBV9
j_call: TRBJ1-5
d_call: TRBD1
cdr3_aa: CASSDGQGQPQHF
cdr3_nt: TGTGCCAGCAGCGACGGACAGGGGCAGCCCCAGCATTTT

clone_size: NA
v_call: TRBV5-1
j_call: TRBJ2-7
d_call: TRBD2
cdr3_aa: CASSLGGGTSYF
cdr3_nt: TGCGCCAGCAGCTTGGGCGGGGGGACCTCGTACTTC

clone_size: NA
v_call: TRBV28
j_call: TRBJ2-5
d_call: NA
cdr3_aa: CASYLRGQETQYF
cdr3_nt: TGTGCCAGCTACCTCAGGGGACAAGAGACCCAGTACTTC

clone_size: NA
v_call: TRBV5-1
j_call: TRBJ1-1
d_call: NA
cdr3_aa: CASSLGQGSRTEAFF
cdr3_nt: TGCGCCAGCAGCTTGGGTCAGGGGTCGAGGACTGAAGCTTTCTTT

clone_size: NA
v_call: TRBV6-4
j_call: TRBJ2-6
d_call: NA
cdr3_aa: CASSTDGSGANVLTF
cdr3_nt: TGTGCCAGCAGCACGGACGGCTCTGGGGCCAACGTCCTGACTTTC

clone_size: NA
v_call: TRBV11-2
j_call: TRBJ2-2
d_call: TRBD2
cdr3_aa: CASSTPPGLYIAGELFF
cdr3_nt: TGTGCCAGCAGCACGCCCCCGGGACTATATATTGCCGGGGAGCTGTTTTTT

clone_size: NA
v_call: TRBV19
j_call: TRBJ2-5
d_call: NA
cdr3_aa: CASSIRFTVQETQYF
cdr3_nt: TGTGCCAGTAGTATCAGATTCACAGTACAAGAGACCCAGTACTTC

clone_size: NA
v_call: TRBV27
j_call: TRBJ2-7
d_call: NA
cdr3_aa: CASSLVGPGVREQYF
cdr3_nt: TGTGCCAGCAGTTTAGTCGGACCAGGGGTACGCGAGCAGTACTTC

clone_size: NA
v_call: TRBV27
j_call: TRBJ2-7
d_call: TRBD2
cdr3_aa: CASRGLAGLEQYF
cdr3_nt: TGTGCCAGCAGAGGACTAGCGGGACTAGAGCAGTACTTC

clone_size: NA
v_call: TRBV19
j_call: TRBJ1-5
d_call: NA
cdr3_aa: CASSTRRRAAWGQPQHF
cdr3_nt: TGTGCCAGTAGTACCCGCCGTAGGGCAGCCTGGGGTCAGCCCCAGCATTTT

clone_size: NA
v_call: TRBV7-2
j_call: TRBJ1-1
d_call: NA
cdr3_aa: CASSNQPGAMTEAFF
cdr3_nt: TGTGCCAGCAGCAACCAGCCAGGGGCAATGACTGAAGCTTTCTTT

clone_size: NA
v_call: TRBV2
j_call: TRBJ2-6
d_call: TRBD2
cdr3_aa: CASSGTSAGANVLTF
cdr3_nt: TGTGCCAGCAGCGGGACTAGCGCTGGGGCCAACGTCCTGACTTTC

clone_size: few
v_call: TRBV14
j_call: TRBJ1-1
d_call: NA
cdr3_aa: CASSQEEYTEAFF
cdr3_nt: TGTGCCAGCAGCCAAGAAGAGTACACTGAAGCTTTCTTT

clone_size: few
v_call: TRBV11-3
j_call: TRBJ2-1
d_call: TRBD2
cdr3_aa: CASSSPPAGGGNEQFF
cdr3_nt: TGTGCCAGCAGCTCGCCCCCGGCGGGAGGAGGAAATGAGCAGTTCTTC

clone_size: NA
v_call: TRBV29-1
j_call: TRBJ1-1
d_call: NA
cdr3_aa: CSVVGRGNTEAFF
cdr3_nt: TGCAGCGTTGTGGGGCGGGGGAACACTGAAGCTTTCTTT

clone_size: NA
v_call: TRBV27
j_call: TRBJ2-4
d_call: TRBD1
cdr3_aa: CASSVPGQGKNIQYF
cdr3_nt: TGTGCCAGCAGTGTTCCGGGACAGGGGAAGAACATTCAGTACTTC

clone_size: few
v_call: TRBV7-2
j_call: TRBJ1-3
d_call: NA
cdr3_aa: CASSSTRPGDTIYF
cdr3_nt: TGTGCCAGCAGCTCAACAAGGCCCGGAGACACCATATATTTT